Presented here are 17 T cell receptor beta chains from one specimen sequenced in a study of neurological immune-mediated disorders. TCRdb independently ran MiXCR on the 5' RACE reads; one entry per CDR3 protein. The data hold 50,000 to 60,000 distinct CDR3 sequences, with around 3.8% observed a single time. Sample: CD4+ T cells from blood. These TCRs come from a woman aged 40 to 50 with multiple sclerosis.

At least ten counts were recorded for this clonotype. The chain employs TRBV5-5 and TRBJ2-1; 8 bases are a match to TRBD1. The germline CDR1 and CDR2 sequences are SGHKS and YYEKEE (reference sequence). The junction had 7 bases not matched to a gene; V was cut back by 4 bases and J by 4 bases. The CDR3 sequence is 15 residues long. This chain's CDR3 is CASSPGGSVYNEQFF. CDR3 sequence (DNA): TGTGCCAGCAGCCCAGGGGGCAGTGTTTACAATGAGCAGTTCTTC.

This clonotype was counted at least ten times. This sequence joins TRBV29-1 and TRBJ2-7; 8 positions agree with TRBD1. Trimming took 7 bases from V and 0 from J; bases not matched to a gene: 5. The CDR3 sequence is 13 residues long. The V gene's germline CDR1 is SQVTM and CDR2 ANQGSEA. For the CDR3, the DNA is TGCAGCGCAACCGGGACAGGCTCCTACGAGCAGTACTTC. It encodes CSATGTGSYEQYF.

This clonotype was counted at least ten times. The V call is TRBV9, the J call TRBJ2-7; 10 bases are a match to TRBD1. The CDR3 has 19 amino acids. J lost 2 bases, V lost 4 bases, and 18 bases had no gene match. Germline-derived CDR1 and CDR2 are SGDLS and YYNGEE. The CDR3 is CASSPRSSGQGMIPYEQYF. In DNA form, the CDR3 reads TGTGCCAGCAGCCCCCGGTCTTCGGGACAGGGGATGATTCCCTACGAGCAGTACTTC.

This clonotype appeared many times. V gene TRBV6-5 combines with J gene TRBJ1-1, with a weak D call TRBD1 (6 bases). Germline loops: CDR1 MNHEY, CDR2 SVGAGI. The CDR3 is 12 amino acids. V shed 11 bases and J shed 6 bases, with 16 bases lying between them. CDR3 protein: CAVRGATAEAFF. The CDR3 region has the DNA TGTGCCGTAAGGGGGGCGACGGCTGAAGCTTTCTTT.

This clonotype showed up many times. The chain employs TRBV15 and TRBJ2-2; weak D call: TRBD1 (6 bases). The germline V gene has CDR1 LNHNV and CDR2 YYDKDF (reference sequence). V was pared by 7 bases and J by 8 bases, with 14 bases between. This CDR3 is built from 13 residues. CDR3 sequence (DNA): TGTGCCACCATGAGGACCCAGGGGGGGGAGCTGTTTTTT. Its translation: CATMRTQGGELFF. The whole variable domain, remainder taken from reference TRBV15 and TRBJ2-2, is DAMVIQNPRYQVTQFGKPVTLSCSQTLNHNVMYWYQQKSSQAPKLLFHYYDKDFNNEADTPDNFQSRRPNTSFCFLDIRSPGLGDTAMYLCATMRTQGGELFFGEGSRLTVL.

This clonotype was counted many times. The J gene is TRBJ1-2, the V gene TRBV5-1; D is unclear. Germline V gene lookup returns CDR1 SGHRS and CDR2 YFSETQ. The V and J ends lost 2 bases and 2 bases respectively, with 7 bases between them. The CDR3 covers 13 residues. CDR3 coding DNA: TGCGCCAGCAGCTTTGGAGGGAACTATGGCTACACCTTC. Protein sequence: CASSFGGNYGYTF.

At least ten counts were recorded for this clonotype. The rearrangement joins TRBV12-5 to TRBJ2-1, with TRBD2 identical over 16 bases. V was clipped by 7 bases and J by 1 base; unmatched bases: 10. The length of the CDR3 is 19 residues. Per germline, CDR1 LGHNT and CDR2 FRNRAP. The CDR3 nucleotides are TGTGCTAGTGCTGCCGGGACTAGCGGGGGGGTTATGTCCTACAATGAGCAGTTCTTC. It encodes CASAAGTSGGVMSYNEQFF.

The J gene is TRBJ1-2, the V gene TRBV4-2; D is ambiguous. Germline loops: CDR1 LGHNA, CDR2 YNFKEQ. The CDR3 spans 15 residues. The germline V and J ends were trimmed by 0 bases and 8 bases, with 16 bases remaining between them. CDR3 loop: CASSQEWANYQGYTF. The CDR3 DNA reads as TGTGCCAGCAGCCAAGAATGGGCCAACTATCAGGGCTACACCTTC.

This clonotype was observed a few times. This chain joins TRBV20-1 and TRBJ2-3; 7 bases are a match to TRBD2. From germline, CDR1 is DFQATT and CDR2 SNEGSKA (reference sequence). This CDR3 is built from 14 residues. Trimming removed 3 bases from V and 4 bases from J; junction bases left unmatched: 7. CDR3 DNA sequence: TGCAGTGCTAGCTGGGGGGGGTCAGCAGATACGCAGTATTTT. It translates to CSASWGGSADTQYF.

This clonotype occurred many times. This rearrangement joins TRBV5-6 to TRBJ2-7, with D perhaps assigned TRBD1 or TRBD2 (5 bases each). CDR1 and CDR2 (germline): SGHDT, YYEEEE. V was clipped by 1 base and J by 1 base, with 12 bases between them. The CDR3 loop spans 15 amino acids. The CDR3 region is CASSLPGGTSYEQYF. The CDR3, as DNA: TGTGCCAGCAGCTTGCCGGGTGGGACGTCCTACGAGCAGTACTTC. The variable domain in full, completed from reference TRBV5-6 and TRBJ2-7, reads DAGVTQSPTHLIKTRGQQVTLRCSPKSGHDTVSWYQQALGQGPQFIFQYYEEEERQRGNFPDRFSGHQFPNYSSELNVNALLLGDSALYLCASSLPGGTSYEQYFGPGTRLTVT.

There are many counts of this clonotype. The rearrangement joins TRBV5-5 to TRBJ2-5; D call uncertain. Trimming stripped 4 bases from V and 4 bases from J, with 11 bases between. CDR1 is SGHKS, CDR2 YYEKEE, per germline (reference sequence). This CDR3 comprises 13 residues. CDR3 region: CASSPFGSETQYF. CDR3 nucleotide sequence: TGTGCCAGCAGCCCCTTCGGATCAGAGACCCAGTACTTC.

The sample holds many counts of this clonotype. V usage is TRBV2 and J usage is TRBJ2-1, with 9 bases lining up with TRBD1. Unmatched junction bases numbered 5, after V lost 6 bases and J lost 2 bases. This CDR3 has 15 amino acids. CDR1 and CDR2 from the germline V gene are SNHLY and FYNNEI. This chain's CDR3 is CASSPDRGAYNEQFF. The CDR3 DNA follows: TGTGCCAGCAGCCCCGACAGGGGGGCCTACAATGAGCAGTTCTTC. Looking up the rest from reference TRBV2 and TRBJ2-1 gives the full variable domain: EPEVTQTPSHQVTQMGQEVILRCVPISNHLYFYWYRQILGQKVEFLVSFYNNEISEKSEIFDDQFSVERPDGSNFTLKIRSTKLEDSAMYFCASSPDRGAYNEQFFGPGTRLTVL.

Many counts were recorded for this clonotype. The V and J genes are TRBV5-1 and TRBJ2-3; TRBD2 matches at 12 bases. With V trimmed by 4 bases and J by 6 bases, 6 bases remained unmatched. The CDR3 extends over 15 amino acids. The V gene's germline CDR1 is SGHRS and CDR2 YFSETQ. CDR3 nucleotides: TGCGCCAGCAGCCCGGATGGGACTAGCGGGGATACGCAGTATTTT. Amino acid sequence: CASSPDGTSGDTQYF.

This clonotype was detected many times. CDR3 sequence: CASRLTGTYEQYF. The CDR3, as DNA: TGTGCCAGCAGACTCACGGGTACCTACGAGCAGTACTTC. The chain combines TRBV11-1 with TRBJ2-7; no firm D call. Germline CDR1 reads SGHAT; CDR2 reads FQDESV (reference sequence). Trimming pared 6 bases from V and 2 bases from J, leaving 11 bases between. The CDR3 contains 13 residues.

The table lists this clonotype with a few counts. The chain uses TRBV7-6 and TRBJ2-2, with D maybe TRBD1 (5 bases). Germline V CDR1 and CDR2: SGHVS, FNYEAQ. The CDR3 has 14 amino acids. The V end was cut by 5 bases, the J end by 2 bases, with 9 bases between. CDR3 sequence reads: CASSPDRNTGELFF. The CDR3 DNA reads TGTGCCAGCAGCCCCGACAGAAACACCGGGGAGCTGTTTTTT.

This clonotype was seen many times. The chain links TRBV7-7 to TRBJ2-5; 9 positions agree with TRBD1. Trimming took 5 bases from V and 5 from J; bases not matched to a gene: 3. The germline gives CDR1 SSHAT, CDR2 FNYEAQ (reference sequence). This CDR3 comprises 13 residues. The CDR3 DNA follows: TGTGCCAGCAGCATAGGACAGGGGGAGACCCAGTACTTC. Its translation is CASSIGQGETQYF.

This clonotype was counted ten times or more. The CDR3 DNA sequence: TGTGCCAGCAGTGAAGATGTAGGGTACGAGACCCAGTACTTC. Its protein is CASSEDVGYETQYF. The chain is built from TRBV2 and TRBJ2-5; D is unresolved. This CDR3 is 14 amino acids long. Germline V gene sequence: CDR1 SNHLY, CDR2 FYNNEI. The V and J ends lost 1 base and 5 bases respectively, with 11 bases between them.